This T cell receptor (beta chain) was captured in a study of cytomegalovirus exposure and HLA in healthy donors (dated 2017 in TCRdb). For the study in its entirety: In an earlier analysis of several hundred of the donors, around 300 Gb of sequence data and 90 million to 120 million unique TCR beta sequences from about 190 million T cells were reported. Roughly 300 gigabases of sequencing data and around 88 million unique TCR sequences made up an early release that covered approximately 700 HLA-typed donors. Among the approximately 400 genotyped donors, more than 70% belonged to the genetic ancestry cluster associated with self-reported Caucasian donors. The study aimed to test whether cataloging public T cell receptors could reveal signatures of past pathogen exposure. The study used immunosequencing to profile the T cell repertoires of several hundred subjects and linked those repertoires to cytomegalovirus serostatus. Along with the approximately 650-subject first cohort, a separate validation cohort of over 90 different subjects was used. The study combined high-throughput TCR immunosequencing, statistical association of individual TCRs with disease status, and machine learning to predict cytomegalovirus infection status. To study patterns of TCR occurrence, a later analysis re-analyzed previously published TCR beta repertoires from 666 donors and added high-resolution HLA genotyping. In the later analysis, no new phenotypic data were used to find candidate immune exposures; instead, reliance was placed on TCR beta sequences and their occurrence across donors. In an earlier analysis of about 590 of the donors, high-throughput TCR beta sequencing was used to judge whether each TCR beta V gene segment behaved as functional or pseudogenic. Alongside the repertoire data, information on donor age, sex, ethnicity and CMV serostatus was compiled. A later genetic analysis took genome-wide SNP genotypes for about 55% of the 666 donors and used that subset as a discovery cohort. All discovery cohort repertoires had been generated on a single sequencing platform. Class I and class II HLA loci were covered by the typing at four-digit resolution. Typing coverage varied by locus: 629-630 donors for A, B, C, DRB1 and DQB1; approximately 560 for DQA1; 600 to 610 for DPA1; fewer than 480 for DPB1. About 5 DR-DQ haplotypes were handled as single units for association and clustering, since linkage in the cohort was strong. On average, around 200,000 unique TCR beta nucleotide sequences were sequenced per donor among 398 genotyped donors of the cohort, with 15% to 20% of those sequences being non-productive.

Summary of the overall study and its limitations: Assigning TCR associations to individual alleles was difficult when HLA alleles, especially DR and DQ, strongly co-occurred. Because the 87-base-pair reads could not distinguish some IMGT-functional V segments, including TRBV6-2 and TRBV6-3, those segments were excluded. A later analysis found that HLA-associated TCR beta chains were more clonally expanded and had lower generation probabilities than equally common non-associated chains. Roughly uniform sequencing depth across donors was assumed in presence/absence analyses, although this assumption may not hold. A further reported finding was that TCR beta sequences accurately predicted the HLA-A and HLA-B alleles for most subjects in the first cohort. The only immune exposure information available for the cohort was CMV serostatus. According to a later genetic analysis, donors in an Asian-associated ancestry cluster had fewer N-insertions in productive TCRs than the approximately 700-donor mean. In an earlier analysis of about 600 of the donors, most TCR beta V segments appeared in productive rearrangements about 90% or about 30% of the time, broadly matching IMGT annotations. A later analysis found that most CMV-associated TCR beta chains appeared HLA-restricted, with HLA associations seemingly driven largely by CMV exposure. In vitro tests confirmed that a few of the cytomegalovirus-associated TCR beta chains recognize cytomegalovirus antigens. Because counts were too low, some 17 rarely observed V segments, including chromosome 9 orphons, were left out of the earlier analysis of 587 of the donors. Because some donors lacked HLA typing at each locus, the association tests relied only on the typed subset. A later analysis found that TCR association rates varied across HLA loci, with DRB1 alleles showing the most associated TCRs and HLA-C alleles the fewest. A cluster of highly shared sequence variants was judged likely to represent a technical artifact of the sequencing pipeline. A later analysis associated 17,000 or so TCR beta sequences with specific HLA alleles at a false discovery rate of 0.05. In both the original and validation cohorts, the classifier was reported to diagnose cytomegalovirus status with high specificity and sensitivity. A total of around 150 TCR beta chains were listed by the study as associated with cytomegalovirus. According to the authors, the approach could potentially be generalized to other disease states and immunological phenotypes. This cohort had only TCR beta chains sequenced, and the lack of alpha or paired-chain data limited which features could be detected. V-gene and J-gene trimming of TCR beta chains was associated with a missense DCLRE1C variant in a later genetic analysis, and the association was replicated in an independent cohort. Most TCR sequences were seen in very few donors, while some public TCRs were found in many individuals. Several of the top co-occurrence clusters appeared to be linked to parvovirus B19, influenza, CMV and Epstein-Barr virus, according to a later analysis. Linkage disequilibrium might explain the correlated functional status among segregating V segments, but an unknown experimental factor could not be ruled out.

Library prep was done by the immunoSEQ multiplex PCR assay. A mixture of 60 forward primers for TCR Vbeta segments and 13 reverse primers for TCR Jbeta segments was used in the multiplex PCR. The CDR3 region of rearranged TCR beta genes was amplified from genomic DNA with a multiplex PCR assay. The amplified TCR beta libraries were sequenced on the Illumina HiSeq System as 87-base-pair reads. The authors processed their data as follows. A later analysis counted 65 million to 90 million unique TCR beta chains across the roughly 700 repertoires, and roughly 9.9 million of these chains were shared by at least two donors. Raw reads were error-corrected and collapsed into unique sequences by a nearest-neighbor algorithm in which closely related sequences were merged to remove PCR and sequencing errors. Alignment of CDR3 sequences to IMGT reference sequences was used to assign V, D and J gene segments. Each retained sequence needed at least a six-nucleotide match to both a V gene segment and a J gene segment. A rearrangement was called productive if the CDR3 had no stop codons and remained in frame with V and J, and every other rearrangement was called non-productive. Following IMGT convention, CDR3 was defined as the stretch from the second conserved V-encoded cysteine to the conserved J-encoded phenylalanine. In an earlier analysis of 500 to 650 of the donors, sequences lacking an unambiguous match to a single V gene segment were excluded. In an earlier analysis of some 590 of the donors, V segments were called functional above 56.7% productive rearrangements and were called segregating when the between-donor standard deviation exceeded 5%. To diagnose cytomegalovirus status from the catalog of TCR beta chain sequences, a statistical classification framework was built. In a later analysis, TCR nucleotide sequences were compared against IMGT/GENE-DB human TR gene sequences so that V and J genes could be assigned. A later analysis assigned CDR3 sequences and most-parsimonious VDJ recombination scenarios with the TCRdist pipeline. In a later analysis, every TCR beta chain was defined by the combination of its CDR3 amino acid sequence and its V-gene family, and reads without a unique V-gene family were dropped. As a way to deal with suspected cross-contamination and a sequencing artifact, a later analysis dropped 640 or so nucleotide sequences that were highly shared and had low generation probability. In a later analysis, a clonal expansion index for each public chain was calculated from normalized within-repertoire ranks of inferred template counts. A later analysis computed generation probabilities with a VDJ recombination model fitted to out-of-frame rearrangements, and checked the results against IGoR. In a later analysis, hypergeometric tests were used to score TCR-TCR, TCR-HLA and TCR-CMV co-occurrence, with a repertoire-size bias correction applied to TCR pairs. To estimate false discovery rates, a later analysis permuted the HLA or CMV assignments 20 times. In a later analysis, co-occurring TCRs were grouped using DBSCAN, and TCRdist sequence similarity was added for clustering within HLA-allele-positive subsets. Co-occurrence clustering excluded repertoires with fewer than 30,000 or more than 120,000 public chains, plus five with anomalous nucleotide sharing. This immuneACCESS table, as held by TCRdb, lists in-frame sequences with V and J called but not all clones. Of the missing ones, under half trace to an unresolved V gene in checked studies; the others have no known cause. V and J calls and clone size are copied from that table; D and trimming were computed from the DNA. The sample table holds 65,000 to 100,000 clones, of which approximately 80% were seen once. Clones ranked in the top ten supply about 3% of the sample.

The cohort was made up of 666 healthy bone marrow donors. All cohort members were sampled while nominally healthy, although unrecorded immune exposures were likely present. The donor was CMV seronegative and belonged to the group of 380 or so seronegative cohort members. Every donor gave a peripheral blood sample, and the peripheral blood mononuclear cells from that sample were used for TCR beta sequencing. Genomic DNA extraction from the blood cell samples was performed with the Qiagen DNeasy Blood Extraction Kit. Notes on this clone: Which antigen it targets is not known. No base quality information exists; no much larger clone differs at one position.

Spanning cysteine to phenylalanine, the CDR3 consists of 13 amino acids. Just the 39-base CDR3 DNA is kept, in frame starting at base 1. Trimming costs V 5 bases and J 3 bases, and their ends lie 11 bases apart. CDR1 SGHRS and CDR2 YFSETQ are derived from the germline V gene. The receptor was derived from a man aged 40-49 years in good health and CMV-seronegative. Sequencing was performed on PBMCs. Here the chain combines TRBV5-1 and TRBJ2-5; TRBD2 might be the D gene, on 6 matching bases. The CDR3 protein sequence reads: CASRVGTEETQYF. The DNA sequence follows: TGCGCCAGCAGGGTGGGGACTGAAGAGACCCAGTACTTC.